This section outlines one T cell receptor (beta chain) sequence together with its context. Its antigen remains unidentified. There are no base qualities to consult, and no much larger clone falls within one base. Including the terminal cysteine and phenylalanine, the CDR3 comprises 15 residues. The read is trimmed to its CDR3 DNA, 45 bases read in frame from base 1. The germline V gene supplies CDR1 SGHRS and CDR2 YFSETQ. The junction shows trimming of 0 bases on V and 7 bases on J, plus 16 bases between the germline ends. The library was built by means of the immunoSEQ multiplex PCR assay. High-throughput TCR-beta CDR3 sequencing of genomic DNA from most patients was performed by Adaptive Biotechnologies. In the original analysis: TCR sequencing data were retrieved from Adaptive's ImmunoSEQ software for 18 patients, whereas a few other patients were processed with MiXCR and VDJtools. CDR3 nucleotide sequences shared by donor and recipient were removed because the origin of these sequences could not be assigned. To count as alloreactive, a clone needed at least 2-fold expansion over unstimulated cells and a minimum CFSE-low frequency of 0.002% (template counts) or 0.001% (read counts). Clones detected in sequenced pre-transplant spleen, lymph node, or MLR CFSE-low populations of the donor or recipient were defined as mappable. Cumulative frequency of alloreactive clones was calculated as a percentage of all sequences weighted by copy number. TCRdb mirrors the immuneACCESS table, restricted to in-frame sequences. Some clones are absent from its copies; in checked studies, under half trace to an unresolved V gene, and the reason for the others is unknown. The V and J calls and clone size come from that table; D and trimming were worked out from the DNA. The sample yields about 24,000 clones; 70% to 90% were counted once. About 0.89% of the sample is taken by the ten largest.

The sample originates from a study of graft-versus-host responses after intestinal transplantation (dated by TCRdb to about 2021). Notes on the research overall: The transplants that recipients received were multivisceral, liver-intestinal, or isolated intestinal. Rather than going through the commercial service, samples from a few later patients were sequenced in-house on an Illumina MiSeq and processed with MiXCR. A peak of at least 4% donor T cells among recipient peripheral blood mononuclear cells was the definition used for donor T cell macrochimerism. After intestinal transplantation, graft-versus-host and host-versus-graft alloreactive T cell clones in the graft, circulation and bone marrow were tracked using bulk TCR-beta CDR3 sequencing. The cohort enrolled about 23 intestinal transplant recipients, one of whom was a retransplant, and a few patients without pretransplant specimens were excluded. All recipients received anti-thymocyte globulin induction followed by maintenance tacrolimus and steroids for three to four years. Alloreactive clones were identified by sequencing pre-transplant mixed lymphocyte reaction products and comparing them with unstimulated pre-transplant donor and recipient T cells.

Blood samples were collected up to 4 times in the first month after transplant and then at least monthly when available. The study at large found these results: The relatively low number and heterogeneity of intestinal transplant patients limited the conclusions. In patients with donor T cell macrochimerism, the allografts had high GvH to HvG T cell clonal ratios. Peak levels of circulating GvH clones were associated with declines in HvG clones early after transplant. GvH clones were found in recipient bone marrow, and some of the GvH clones appeared earlier in ileal mucosa or blood, which is consistent with an intestinal mucosal origin.

The chain links TRBV5-1 with TRBJ1-2; TRBD1 might be the D gene, on 5 matching bases. This receptor was taken from a human patient who received an intestinal transplant, so some T cells may come from the graft donor. Sequencing was performed on PBMCs, taken 463 days after intestinal transplant. For the CDR3, the sequence is CASSLEGRAGSGYTF. The DNA reads TGCGCCAGCAGCTTGGAGGGGAGGGCAGGGAGTGGCTACACCTTC.